This is a list of T cell receptor beta chains from one sample in a study of blood T cell repertoires in COVID-19. Clones were read by immunoSEQ multiplex PCR, and TCRdb kept only the in-frame ones, dropping some. The table has over 250,000 clones, 75% to 95% seen once. Sequencing was carried out using PBMCs or T cells enriched from blood (not recorded which). The receptors were gathered from a woman in her twenties or thirties who had recovered from COVID-19. Each CDR3 is given without its conserved first and last residue. Size is omitted from some rows. Given values are once, few, many or a class for expanded clones.

V: TRBV7-2
J: TRBJ2-1
size: NA
CDR3: ASSLDRGTSGGYNEQF

V: TRBV7-8
J: TRBJ1-5
size: few
CDR3: ASSQTGNQPQH

V: TRBV3-1/TRBV3-2
J: TRBJ2-5
size: NA
CDR3: ASTTRYRRLAIDTYQETQY

V: TRBV11-2
J: TRBJ2-5
size: once
CDR3: ASSLGRTSQETQY

V: TRBV6-5
J: TRBJ2-2
size: once
CDR3: ASSYLTETNTGELF

V: TRBV9
J: TRBJ2-7
size: NA
CDR3: ASSFGTVAYEQY

V: TRBV5-1
J: TRBJ2-5
size: NA
CDR3: ASSFWGVISQETQY

V: TRBV3-1/TRBV3-2
J: TRBJ2-1
size: few
CDR3: ASSQDLGRESHNEQF

V: TRBV2
J: TRBJ2-5
size: NA
CDR3: ASSGGDWETQY

V: TRBV5-6
J: TRBJ1-2
size: NA
CDR3: ASSDLGQGGRYGYT

V: TRBV14
J: TRBJ2-1
size: NA
CDR3: ASSHSGSSYNEQF

V: TRBV7-8
J: TRBJ2-1
size: NA
CDR3: ASSLLQDFSNNEQF

V: TRBV27
J: TRBJ2-2
size: NA
CDR3: ASSTRWIAGIGASGELF

V: TRBV5-1
J: TRBJ1-5
size: NA
CDR3: ASSLGDRNEPQH

V: TRBV12-5
J: TRBJ2-1
size: NA
CDR3: ASGLAGQGNEQF

V: TRBV9
J: TRBJ2-3
size: NA
CDR3: ASSVGEGLADTQY

V: TRBV29-1
J: TRBJ2-7
size: NA
CDR3: SVRRRELAGTYEQY

V: TRBV7-2
J: TRBJ2-2
size: NA
CDR3: ASSLDLAGLVHDTGELF

V: TRBV29-1
J: TRBJ2-7
size: NA
CDR3: SVEDQQNYEQY

V: TRBV11-2
J: TRBJ1-5
size: NA
CDR3: ASSLATGVGQPQH

V: TRBV5-1
J: TRBJ2-3
size: NA
CDR3: ASSLTSGLDTQY

V: TRBV6-4
J: TRBJ2-3
size: many
CDR3: ASSDSGTAGSDTQY

V: TRBV24-1
J: TRBJ1-2
size: NA
CDR3: ATSDPNYGYT

V: TRBV13
J: TRBJ2-1
size: NA
CDR3: ASSRTSAPVF

V: TRBV18
J: TRBJ2-7
size: NA
CDR3: ASSPPRQGEQY

V: TRBV29-1
J: TRBJ2-5
size: NA
CDR3: SVEDWVASGRVGETQY